Listed here are 14 T cell receptor beta chains from one sample, sequenced in a study of cytomegalovirus exposure and HLA in healthy donors. PCR employed 60 Vbeta and 13 Jbeta primers. Some clones are missing from TCRdb's copy, which holds only in-frame ones; the method was immunoSEQ multiplex PCR. The sample includes about 110,000 clones, more than 65% of them seen just once. Sequencing was done on a sample of PBMCs. The receptor set was obtained from a man aged 35-49 years in good health and CMV-seropositive.

The chain couples TRBV4-2 to TRBJ1-3; TRBD1 agrees at 7 bases. The V gene end was trimmed by 0 bases and the J gene end by 0 bases; junction bases not matched to a gene: 2. The CDR3 runs to 16 residues. Germline V lookup: CDR1 LGHNA, CDR2 YNFKEQ. The DNA of the CDR3 is TGTGCCAGCAGCCAAGAAGGGGGCAACTCTGGAAACACCATATATTTT. This codes for CASSQEGGNSGNTIYF.

The chain employs TRBV10-3 and TRBJ1-1; D remains ambiguous. Germline V gene data show CDR1 as ENHRY and CDR2 as SYGVKD. Trimming took off 0 bases at V and 2 bases at J, with 10 bases between the two ends. This CDR3 region has 15 residues. The chain's CDR3 is CAISESLVLNTEAFF. DNA of the CDR3: TGTGCCATCAGTGAGTCGTTAGTTCTAAACACTGAAGCTTTCTTT.

This chain joins TRBV19 and TRBJ1-3; D unresolved. Looked up from germline, CDR1 is LNHDA and CDR2 is SQIVND (reference sequence). The ends were cut back, 1 base at V and 1 base at J, with 8 bases in the middle. The CDR3 contains 15 residues. CDR3: CASSIGSSSGNTIYF. The CDR3, as DNA: TGTGCCAGTAGTATAGGGTCCAGTTCTGGAAACACCATATATTTT.

This sequence joins TRBV11-2 and TRBJ2-3; D not resolved. The CDR3 is 13 amino acids. In germline, CDR1 is SGHAT, CDR2 FQNNGV. V was shortened by 0 bases and J by 4 bases, with 5 bases between the two germline ends. CDR3 amino acids: CASSLDRADTQYF. The CDR3 coding sequence is TGTGCCAGCAGCTTAGATAGAGCAGATACGCAGTATTTT.

The chain has TRBV7-2 and TRBJ2-5, with D maybe TRBD2 (6 bases). The germline gives CDR1 SGHTA, CDR2 FQGNSA. The germline V and J ends were trimmed by 4 bases and 5 bases, with 17 bases remaining between them. The CDR3 has 15 amino acids. The CDR3 DNA is TGTGCCAGCAGCTCCCAAGGCTACAGCGGGGAGACCCAGTACTTC. It encodes CASSSQGYSGETQYF.

This rearrangement joins TRBV30 to TRBJ2-3, with 9 bases that match TRBD2. Losses at the gene ends were 1 base for V and 6 bases for J; bases not matched to a gene: 17. This CDR3 is built from 18 residues. Germline V CDR1 and CDR2: GTSNPN, SVGIG (reference sequence). In DNA, the CDR3 is TGTGCCTGGAGTGCCCCCCTAGCGGGGCGAATACTTCATGATACGCAGTATTTT. Translated, it gives CAWSAPLAGRILHDTQYF.

This clone was picked up a small number of times. This sequence joins TRBV19 and TRBJ1-5, with D possibly being TRBD1 (6 bases). V was clipped by 8 bases and J by 4 bases, with 18 bases between them. The CDR3 length is 15 residues. The germline gives CDR1 LNHDA, CDR2 SQIVND (reference sequence). CDR3 DNA sequence: TGTGCCAGTCTGCGTTCGGGACAAAAAAATCAGCCCCAGCATTTT. Its translation is CASLRSGQKNQPQHF.

The V and J genes are TRBV11-3 and TRBJ2-1; maybe TRBD1 (5 bases). Trimming left V 5 bases short and J 8 bases short, with 13 bases between. This CDR3 spans 13 amino acids. Germline assignment: CDR1 SGHNT and CDR2 YENEEA. The CDR3 DNA is TGTGCCAGCAGCCGGCAGGGTGGCTATGAGCAGTTCTTC. Protein: CASSRQGGYEQFF. Complete variable domain (other parts from reference TRBV11-3 and TRBJ2-1): EAGVVQSPRYKIIEKKQPVAFWCNPISGHNTLYWYLQNLGQGPELLIRYENEEAVDDSQLPKDRFSAERLKGVDSTLKIQPAELGDSAVYLCASSRQGGYEQFFGPGTRLTVL.

The V call is TRBV7-2, the J call TRBJ2-5, with 12 bases fitting TRBD2. The CDR3 extends over 17 amino acids. Germline loops: CDR1 SGHTA, CDR2 FQGNSA. Unmatched junction bases numbered 14, after V lost 5 bases and J lost 7 bases. The chain's CDR3 is CASSPHPSGGASGTQYF. The CDR3 coding sequence is TGTGCCAGCAGCCCTCACCCTAGCGGGGGGGCCAGCGGGACCCAGTACTTC. Combining the CDR3 with reference TRBV7-2 and TRBJ2-5 gives the whole variable domain GAGVSQSPSNKVTEKGKDVELRCDPISGHTALYWYRQSLGQGLEFLIYFQGNSAPDKSGLPSDRFSAERTGGSVSTLTIQRTQQEDSAVYLCASSPHPSGGASGTQYFGPGTRLLVL.

The V and J genes are TRBV27 and TRBJ1-5, with a weak D call TRBD1 (6 bases). Looked up from germline, CDR1 is MNHEY and CDR2 is SMNVEV (reference sequence). This CDR3 is built from 13 residues. The V and J ends lost 5 bases and 5 bases respectively, with 10 bases between them. The CDR3: CASSGHRDQPQHF. CDR3 nucleotides: TGTGCCAGCAGTGGCCACAGGGATCAGCCCCAGCATTTT.

The V call is TRBV27, the J call TRBJ1-1, with no clear D. The CDR3 totals 15 residues. V lost 6 bases and J 1 base, leaving 15 bases between the germline ends. Germline V gene sequence: CDR1 MNHEY, CDR2 SMNVEV (reference sequence). The CDR3 nucleotides are TGTGCCAGCAGGGCGGGTGGCGTGAAGAACACTGAAGCTTTCTTT. It codes for CASRAGGVKNTEAFF.

The table lists this clone with a few counts. The chain carries TRBV6-5 and TRBJ2-2; TRBD1 aligns across 7 bases. This CDR3 has 14 amino acids. With 6 bases clipped from V and 6 bases from J, the junction kept 7 bases outside the gene matches. The V gene's germline CDR1 is MNHEY and CDR2 SVGAGI. The CDR3 sequence is CASRMRQGPGELFF. CDR3 bases: TGTGCCAGCAGGATGCGACAGGGCCCCGGGGAGCTGTTTTTT.

V usage is TRBV30 and J usage is TRBJ2-7; tentative D call: TRBD2 (6 bases). V lost 6 bases and J 0 bases, leaving 9 bases between the germline ends. The CDR3 is made up of 12 amino acids. CDR1 and CDR2 from the germline V gene are GTSNPN and SVGIG (reference sequence). CDR3: CACGSSSYEQYF. The CDR3 coding sequence is TGTGCCTGCGGGAGCAGCTCCTACGAGCAGTACTTC. Full variable domain (remainder filled in from reference TRBV30 and TRBJ2-7): SQTIHQWPATLVQPVGSPLSLECTVEGTSNPNLYWYRQAAGRGLQLLFYSVGIGQISSEVPQNLSASRPQDRQFILSSKKLLLSDSGFYLCACGSSSYEQYFGPGTRLTVT.

The table lists this clone with a few counts. The chain uses TRBV27 and TRBJ2-5, with 7 bases aligning to TRBD2. V trimming: 7 bases; J trimming: 4 bases; junction bases outside the gene matches: 12. Germline V lookup: CDR1 MNHEY, CDR2 SMNVEV (reference sequence). The CDR3 has 15 residues. As DNA, the CDR3 is TGTGCCAGCAAACAATTTATGGGGGGGGGAGAGACCCAGTACTTC. The encoded protein is CASKQFMGGGETQYF.